This T cell receptor (beta chain) was found in a study of T cells after yellow fever vaccination. Background on the study: In the case of low-cell-number fractions, SMART-Seq v4 Ultra Low Input was used for preparation. Findings of the study overall: High-abundance clonotypes from the bulk population could contaminate FACS-sorted repertoires. Peaking on day 5 versus 15, the secondary response was faster but weaker. The booster saw the reappearance of most primary-vaccination clones (approximately 97% CD4, about 88% CD8).

TCRdb fed the 5' RACE reads into MiXCR, producing one record per CDR3 protein. The table records some 340,000 distinct CDR3 sequences, 4.1% of them present only once. This clonotype was picked up many times. What it binds is not known. V was trimmed by 6 bases and J by 4 bases, leaving 13 bases between them. Germline V lookup: CDR1 SGHRS, CDR2 YFSETQ. The CDR3 is made up of 13 amino acids. This clonotype was obtained from a man between 18 and 29 years old who received the YFV17D yellow fever vaccine. Sequencing used PBMCs, obtained 5 days after the yellow fever booster vaccination. This sequence joins TRBV5-1 and TRBJ2-5, with unresolved D. The CDR3 reads CASIGFDGETQYF. The CDR3 DNA follows: TGCGCCAGCATCGGTTTTGACGGAGAGACCCAGTACTTC.